This T cell receptor (beta chain) is from a study of cytomegalovirus exposure and HLA in healthy donors. Overall study results and limits: In presence/absence analyses, roughly uniform sequencing depth across donors was assumed. CMV serostatus stood as the only immune exposure information on hand. With further analysis later on, most CMV-associated TCR beta chains appeared HLA-restricted. In an earlier analysis, in some 600 donors, most V segments appeared productive either ~87% or ~30% of the time.

As to this clone: Its cognate antigen is unknown.

Use of 60 Vbeta and 13 Jbeta primers characterized the PCR. Sequenced by immunoSEQ multiplex PCR; TCRdb stores in-frame clones only, minus some. The top ten clones hold 7% of a sample with over 150,000 clones, 80% to 90% of them seen once. The germline V gene has CDR1 SGDLS and CDR2 YYNGEE. The CDR3 loop spans 13 amino acids. The ends were cut back, 3 bases at V and 4 bases at J, with 10 bases in the middle. The V gene is TRBV9, the J gene TRBJ2-5; D is unresolved. This TCR derives from a woman in her twenties or thirties in good health and CMV-seropositive. Sequenced: PBMCs. CDR3 sequence (DNA): TGTGCCAGCAGCGCGAGGCCTTCAGAGACCCAGTACTTC. Protein sequence: CASSARPSETQYF.